Each of the 8 T cell receptor beta chains below was sequenced from the same sample in a study of blood T cells in healthy people across ages. PCR was performed a second time for about 7 to 11 cycles using a sample-barcoded 5' primer and a J-beta primer mix. TCRdb redid the calling of the 5' RACE reads with MiXCR, one entry per CDR3 protein. The table shows 630,000 or so distinct CDR3 sequences, with about 30% occurring only once. The source material was blood. The receptors come from an elderly woman in good health.

The genes are TRBV3-1 and TRBJ2-7, with TRBD1 as a possible D gene (6 bases). This CDR3 has 13 amino acids. The germline CDR1 and CDR2 sequences are LGHDT and YNNKEL (reference sequence). Trimming removed 3 bases from V and 4 bases from J, with 10 bases in between. The CDR3 DNA reads as TGTGCCAGCAGCCAGACAGGACAGTACGAGCAGTACTTC. Protein product: CASSQTGQYEQYF.

This clonotype was counted only a few times. V is TRBV5-1 and J is TRBJ2-2, with D unresolved. Trimming left V 1 base short and J 4 bases short, with 11 bases between. The CDR3 is 15 amino acids. Germline V lookup: CDR1 SGHRS, CDR2 YFSETQ. The CDR3 reads CASSLWSQVTGELFF. CDR3 coding DNA: TGCGCCAGCAGCTTGTGGTCGCAGGTCACCGGGGAGCTGTTTTTT. Supplemented by reference TRBV5-1 and TRBJ2-2, the full variable domain reads KAGVTQTPRYLIKTRGQQVTLSCSPISGHRSVSWYQQTPGQGLQFLFEYFSETQRNKGNFPGRFSGRQFSNSRSEMNVSTLELGDSALYLCASSLWSQVTGELFFGEGSRLTVL.

This clonotype was counted a few times. A read error may be the cause here, since a much bigger clone is one base away. The rearrangement uses TRBV7-2 and TRBJ1-5, with a possible D match to TRBD1 (5 bases). Trimming cost V 0 bases and J 6 bases, with 21 bases left between them. In germline, CDR1 is SGHTA, CDR2 FQGNSA. The CDR3 consists of 18 residues. In DNA form, the CDR3 reads TGTGCCAGCAGCTTAGCGGGTTACGGGGGACCCGGGAGTCAGCCCCAGCATTTT. This gives the protein CASSLAGYGGPGSQPQHF. Filled out from reference TRBV7-2 and TRBJ1-5, the complete variable domain reads GAGVSQSPSNKVTEKGKDVELRCDPISGHTALYWYRQSLGQGLEFLIYFQGNSAPDKSGLPSDRFSAERTGGSVSTLTIQRTQQEDSAVYLCASSLAGYGGPGSQPQHFGDGTRLSIL.

A note on this clonotype: A read error is possible here, since a much larger clone lies one base away. The chain uses TRBV7-2 and TRBJ2-5, with 11 bases matching TRBD2. The tail of the sequence fits TRBJ2-1 better, so the J call may be wrong. The germline V gene has CDR1 SGHTA and CDR2 FQGNSA. The CDR3 consists of 15 residues. The CDR3 region is CASSHRLAGQETQFF. In nucleotides, the CDR3 is TGTGCCAGCAGCCACCGACTAGCGGGGCAAGAGACCCAGTTCTTC.

This chain links TRBV7-2 with TRBJ2-3; D may match TRBD1 or TRBD2 (6 bases each). The V end lost 1 base, the J end lost 6 bases, and 14 bases lay between the germline ends. This CDR3 comprises 15 residues. CDR1 and CDR2 (germline): SGHTA, FQGNSA. CDR3 nucleotide sequence: TGTGCCAGCAGCTTAGTCGGGGGCGCATGGGATACGCAGTATTTT. It is translated as CASSLVGGAWDTQYF. The full variable domain, completed using reference TRBV7-2 and TRBJ2-3, is GAGVSQSPSNKVTEKGKDVELRCDPISGHTALYWYRQSLGQGLEFLIYFQGNSAPDKSGLPSDRFSAERTGGSVSTLTIQRTQQEDSAVYLCASSLVGGAWDTQYFGPGTRLTVL.

This clonotype was picked up many times. The chain has TRBV6-5 and TRBJ1-6; D is unclear. V dropped 5 bases and J dropped 7 bases, with 15 bases sitting between them. Germline assignment: CDR1 MNHEY and CDR2 SVGAGI. The CDR3 consists of 15 residues. The CDR3, as DNA: TGTGCCAGCAGTCCCCTCGGGTCAGGCAATTCACCCCTCCACTTT. Translating gives CASSPLGSGNSPLHF.

Many counts were recorded for this clonotype. The chain links TRBV28 to TRBJ2-7; the match to TRBD2 covers 8 bases. Germline lookup yields CDR1 MDHEN and CDR2 SYDVKM. The CDR3 totals 13 residues. Germline trimming cut 2 bases from V and 3 bases from J; bases unmatched to any gene: 0. CDR3 sequence reads: CASSLLAGYEQYF. The DNA of the CDR3 is TGTGCCAGCAGTTTACTAGCGGGCTACGAGCAGTACTTC.

The chain employs TRBV7-9 and TRBJ2-4; D assignment may be TRBD1 or TRBD2 (6 bases each). There are 19 residues in the CDR3. V lost 1 base, J lost 0 bases, and 19 bases lay in between. CDR1 and CDR2 from the germline V gene are SEHNR and FQNEAQ (reference sequence). The CDR3 DNA follows: TGTGCCAGCAGCTTAGTAGGTGGCAGGGGAGGAATAGCCAAAAACATTCAGTACTTC. Its translation is CASSLVGGRGGIAKNIQYF.